The 13 T cell receptor beta chains given below trace back to one sample, sequenced in a study of T cells in Graves' hyperthyroidism and ophthalmopathy. The TCR beta CDR3 regions underwent amplification using RNA transcripts as the source. The TCR CDR3 was amplified in a first-round RT-PCR using the HTBI primer set. TCRdb called the multiplex PCR reads again in MiXCR, with one record for every CDR3 protein. Among a few hundred thousand distinct CDR3 sequences, about a sixth were seen once, and the ten largest hold roughly 3.5%. The sequencing input was blood. The source of these receptors is a woman aged 40 to 50 with Graves' ophthalmopathy.

This chain uses TRBV15 with TRBJ1-4, with a weak D call TRBD1 (5 bases). CDR1 and CDR2 (germline): LNHNV, YYDKDF (reference sequence). The CDR3 has 15 amino acids. Trimming removed 0 bases from V and 8 bases from J, with 13 bases in between. Here the CDR3 reads CATSRDRGIGEKLFF. DNA of the CDR3: TGTGCCACCAGCAGAGATCGGGGGATCGGCGAAAAACTGTTTTTT.

In its sample, this clonotype was seen many times. This chain connects TRBV27 to TRBJ2-1; 10 positions agree with TRBD2. Germline V lookup: CDR1 MNHEY, CDR2 SMNVEV (reference sequence). V shed 8 bases and J 9 bases; nucleotides not matched to a gene: 10. The CDR3 consists of 14 residues. The CDR3 sequence is CASQRGGTSAEQFF. Here the CDR3 DNA reads TGTGCCAGCCAGAGGGGGGGGACTAGCGCTGAGCAGTTCTTC.

In its sample, this clonotype was seen a few times. The chain uses TRBV30 and TRBJ1-1; a possible D gene is TRBD1 (5 bases). The length of the CDR3 is 13 residues. Germline CDR1 GTSNPN, CDR2 SVGIG (reference sequence). The ends were cut back, 0 bases at V and 6 bases at J, with 11 bases in the middle. The CDR3: CAWSVIRGAEAFF. CDR3 in DNA: TGTGCCTGGAGTGTAATAAGGGGAGCTGAAGCTTTCTTT.

The chain joins TRBV5-1 to TRBJ1-4, with D possibly matching TRBD1 (5 bases). From germline, CDR1 is SGHRS and CDR2 YFSETQ. Trimming cost V 7 bases and J 7 bases, with 14 bases left between them. The CDR3 has 13 residues. Here the CDR3 reads CASHQGEGEKLFF. CDR3 sequence (DNA): TGCGCCAGCCATCAAGGGGAGGGTGAAAAACTGTTTTTT.

This clonotype was picked up a small number of times. The V call is TRBV7-8, the J call TRBJ1-2; tentatively, D is TRBD1 (5 bases). The CDR3 totals 16 residues. V lost 4 bases and J 4 bases, leaving 19 bases between the germline ends. Germline V gene sequence: CDR1 SGHVS, CDR2 FQNEAQ. The CDR3, as DNA: TGTGCCAGCAGCTCCCGGGGGAACCGTGAGAGCTATGGCTACACCTTC. Translated: CASSSRGNRESYGYTF.

This clonotype was counted at least ten times. The chain joins TRBV2 to TRBJ1-1; no reliable D call. The CDR3 runs 12 residues. Germline V gives CDR1 SNHLY, CDR2 FYNNEI. V shed 7 bases and J shed 5 bases, with 11 bases lying between them. The DNA for the CDR3 is TGTGCCAGCAACCTCAAAGTGACTGAAGCTTTCTTT. Its protein product is CASNLKVTEAFF.

At least ten counts were recorded for this clonotype. The V gene is TRBV5-1, the J gene TRBJ2-3; maybe TRBD2 (5 bases). The CDR3 loop spans 15 amino acids. V shed 1 base and J shed 4 bases, with 13 bases lying between them. The germline CDR1 and CDR2 sequences are SGHRS and YFSETQ. DNA of the CDR3: TGCGCCAGCAGCTTGAGGGAGATGAGAGCAGATACGCAGTATTTT. This gives the protein CASSLREMRADTQYF.

As regards this clonotype: Since a much larger clone is just one base distant, this may be a read error. The chain uses TRBV7-9 and TRBJ1-6, with TRBD1 as a possible D gene (6 bases). The CDR3 has 14 residues. V was pared by 5 bases and J by 7 bases, with 12 bases between. Germline assignment: CDR1 SEHNR and CDR2 FQNEAQ (reference sequence). The CDR3 DNA follows: TGTGCCAGCAGCCCGGACAGCTCCAATTCACCCCTCCACTTT. It specifies CASSPDSSNSPLHF.

The chain combines TRBV6-5 with TRBJ2-5; D is perhaps TRBD2 (6 bases). The germline V gene has CDR1 MNHEY and CDR2 SVGAGI. The CDR3 sequence is 16 residues long. Trimming cost V 0 bases and J 5 bases, with 16 bases left between them. The CDR3 spells CASSYSGTGEVETQYF. CDR3 DNA: TGTGCCAGCAGTTACTCAGGGACGGGAGAGGTGGAGACCCAGTACTTC.

There are a few counts of this clonotype. The CDR3 region is CASSREPGGLMNTEAFF. For the CDR3, the DNA is TGCGCCAGCAGCCGGGAACCAGGGGGGCTGATGAACACTGAAGCTTTCTTT. V usage is TRBV5-1 and J usage is TRBJ1-1, with 7 nucleotides matching TRBD1. Germline V gene data show CDR1 as SGHRS and CDR2 as YFSETQ. The CDR3 sequence is 17 residues long. V shed 4 bases and J 0 bases; nucleotides not matched to a gene: 12.

This clonotype was counted only a few times. The chain couples TRBV6-5 to TRBJ2-2; the D gene is possibly TRBD2 (5 bases). V lost 4 bases, J lost 2 bases, and 11 bases lay in between. The CDR3 extends over 15 amino acids. Germline V gene data show CDR1 as MNHEY and CDR2 as SVGAGI. The CDR3: CASSSRTRNTGELFF. DNA for the CDR3: TGTGCCAGCAGTTCTCGAACTAGAAACACCGGGGAGCTGTTTTTT.

In this sample, this clonotype turned up many times. V usage is TRBV20-1 and J usage is TRBJ2-5; 7 nucleotides match TRBD1. This CDR3 has 14 amino acids. V lost 6 bases and J lost 3; bases outside the gene matches: 10. Germline lookup yields CDR1 DFQATT and CDR2 SNEGSKA (reference sequence). CDR3 region: CSAPRDSTKETQYF. The CDR3 DNA follows: TGCAGTGCACCCCGGGACAGCACCAAAGAGACCCAGTACTTC.

This chain uses TRBV27 with TRBJ1-6, with D unclear. The CDR3 extends over 13 amino acids. The germline gives CDR1 MNHEY, CDR2 SMNVEV (reference sequence). V lost 11 bases, J lost 7 bases, and 15 bases lay in between. CDR3 residues: CAFEGDKNSPLHF. Here the CDR3 DNA reads TGTGCCTTTGAGGGTGACAAAAATTCACCCCTCCACTTT.